One T cell receptor (beta chain) is described in this entry. Authors' methods: Reference gene primer amplification gave estimated nucleated cell counts. Method: immunoSEQ multiplex PCR; TCRdb's copy keeps in-frame clones and lacks some. V, J and clone size are those of that table, while D and trimming were read from the DNA. This table holds around 210,000 clones, about 89% found once. This entry comes from a study of blood T cell repertoires in COVID-19. Participants were aged about 18 to 90 years, lived in about 26 US areas, and enrolled virtually. Participants had their cohort set by participant-reported clinical history. Two negative PCRs, clearance, or symptom resolution characterized the recovered Cohort 3 donors. CDR3 length: 15 amino acids. Looked up from germline, CDR1 is GTSNPN and CDR2 is SVGIG (reference sequence). Trimming left V 0 bases short and J 0 bases short, with 9 bases between.

This sequence was found in a woman in her late teens or twenties who had recovered from COVID-19. Sequenced: PBMCs or T cells enriched from blood (not recorded which). The gene calls are TRBV30 and TRBJ1-5; D is uncertain. The DNA of the CDR3 is TGTGCCTGGAGTGTACGCAGGAATAGCAATCAGCCCCAGCATTTT. Translation gives CAWSVRRNSNQPQHF.